Sequencing of this T cell receptor beta chain was carried out in a study of radiation and T cells in renal cell carcinoma. Overall study: Nephrectomy followed 15 Gy stereotactic body radiation by 4 weeks.

Germline CDR1 reads SGHTA; CDR2 reads FQGNSA. The CDR3 has 14 residues. Trimming stripped 1 base from V and 6 bases from J, with 11 bases between. Method: immunoSEQ multiplex PCR; TCRdb's copy keeps in-frame clones and lacks some. The data contain 40,000 to 50,000 clones, 65% to 90% of them singletons. Time point denoted: baseline pretreatment blood. Sample treatment: 15 Gy SBRT to primary tumor, nephrectomy 4 weeks later. The genes are TRBV7-2 and TRBJ2-3; no clear D. This TCR was sampled from a woman between 70 and 85 years old with renal cell carcinoma. The sequenced sample was blood, obtained from a patient whose treatment included radiotherapy and nephrectomy. The CDR3 DNA is TGTGCCAGCAGCTTAGGCTCTAGTTCGGATACGCAGTATTTT. It is translated as CASSLGSSSDTQYF.